A selection of T cell receptor beta chains follows, all from one sample in a study of CD8 T cells in ankylosing spondylitis. TCRdb recomputed calls from the 5' RACE reads with MiXCR, one row per CDR3 protein. The sample consists of about 840,000 distinct CDR3 sequences, about an eighth of them appearing once. Specimen: blood, either unsorted or a sorted T cell fraction (not recorded which). These receptors were taken from a male donor with ankylosing spondylitis. CDR3s include the opening cysteine and the closing phenylalanine or tryptophan. D genes are given only for firm matches. Not all rows give a size; the values are once, few, many and, for expanded clones, a class.

J: TRBJ1-5
size: .
D: .
V: TRBV7-2
CDR3: CASSSYWTASNQPQHF
DNA: TGTGCCAGCAGCTCATATTGGACAGCTAGCAATCAGCCCCAGCATTTT

J: TRBJ1-3
size: few
D: .
V: TRBV20-1
CDR3: CSAPKGRSGNTIYF
DNA: TGCAGTGCTCCAAAGGGGAGGTCTGGAAACACCATATATTTT

J: TRBJ1-4
size: .
D: .
V: TRBV7-9
CDR3: CASSLSTGIGEKLFF
DNA: TGTGCCAGCAGCTTATCTACCGGGATCGGCGAAAAACTGTTTTTT

J: TRBJ1-3
size: few
D: TRBD1
V: TRBV20-1
CDR3: CSARDRISGNTIYF
DNA: TGCAGTGCTAGGGACAGGATCTCTGGAAACACCATATATTTT

J: TRBJ2-1
size: .
D: TRBD2
V: TRBV7-2
CDR3: CASSLALTSAVGSRSEQFF
DNA: TGTGCCAGCAGCTTAGCGCTAACTAGCGCTGTTGGGAGTAGGAGTGAGCAGTTCTTC

J: TRBJ2-7
size: few
D: .
V: TRBV20-1
CDR3: CSASRTIVYEQYF
DNA: TGCAGTGCTAGTAGGACTATTGTATACGAGCAGTACTTC

J: TRBJ1-1
size: .
D: TRBD1
V: TRBV29-1
CDR3: CSVAQGGATEAFF
DNA: TGCAGCGTTGCCCAGGGGGGGGCCACTGAAGCTTTCTTT

J: TRBJ2-7
size: .
D: .
V: TRBV7-8
CDR3: CASSLKAYGSSYEQYF
DNA: TGTGCCAGCAGCTTAAAGGCGTATGGAAGCTCCTACGAGCAGTACTTC

J: TRBJ2-1
size: .
D: TRBD2
V: TRBV5-1
CDR3: CASNPSGISYNEQFF
DNA: TGCGCCAGCAACCCTAGCGGGATCTCCTACAATGAGCAGTTCTTC

J: TRBJ2-3
size: few
D: .
V: TRBV6-1
CDR3: CASTSAGTDTQYF
DNA: TGTGCCAGCACCTCGGCGGGCACAGATACGCAGTATTTT

J: TRBJ2-7
size: few
D: .
V: TRBV18
CDR3: CASSPRRDKYEQYF
DNA: TGTGCCAGCTCACCGAGACGGGACAAATACGAGCAGTACTTC

J: TRBJ2-1
size: .
D: .
V: TRBV20-1
CDR3: CSARPSSFPNEQFF
DNA: TGCAGTGCTAGGCCTTCTAGCTTCCCCAATGAGCAGTTCTTC

J: TRBJ1-5
size: few
D: .
V: TRBV7-2
CDR3: CASSLYKGDQPQHF
DNA: TGTGCCAGCAGCTTATACAAAGGGGATCAGCCCCAGCATTTT

J: TRBJ2-3
size: few
D: TRBD2
V: TRBV20-1
CDR3: CSAQGEGIDTQYF
DNA: TGCAGTGCCCAAGGGGAGGGGATAGATACGCAGTATTTT

J: TRBJ1-4
size: .
D: .
V: TRBV6-1
CDR3: CASRQGPLNPQLFF
DNA: TGTGCCAGCCGGCAGGGACCGCTGAACCCTCAACTGTTTTTT

J: TRBJ2-1
size: .
D: TRBD2
V: TRBV11-2
CDR3: CASSLVAGGPGIYNEQFF
DNA: TGTGCCAGCAGCTTAGTGGCGGGAGGGCCGGGAATATACAATGAGCAGTTCTTC

J: TRBJ2-3
size: few
D: TRBD1
V: TRBV28
CDR3: CASRTPGQGVDTQYF
DNA: TGTGCCAGCAGGACGCCGGGACAGGGGGTAGATACGCAGTATTTT

J: TRBJ1-1
size: many
D: .
V: TRBV20-1
CDR3: CSARISTGPTTEAFF
DNA: TGCAGTGCTAGAATCTCGACAGGCCCGACAACTGAAGCTTTCTTT

J: TRBJ2-4
size: few
D: .
V: TRBV4-1
CDR3: CASSPPIKAKNIQYF
DNA: TGCGCCAGCAGCCCCCCGATAAAAGCCAAAAACATTCAGTACTTC

J: TRBJ1-1
size: few
D: .
V: TRBV27
CDR3: CASSFLTTGLNTEAFF
DNA: TGTGCCAGCAGTTTCCTTACGACGGGTTTGAACACTGAAGCTTTCTTT

J: TRBJ1-1
size: few
D: .
V: TRBV20-1
CDR3: CSAESGGQDTEAFF
DNA: TGCAGTGCCGAATCGGGGGGGCAAGACACTGAAGCTTTCTTT

J: TRBJ2-7
size: .
D: .
V: TRBV20-1
CDR3: CSARGPAPAYEQYF
DNA: TGCAGTGCTCGGGGACCCGCACCGGCCTACGAGCAGTACTTC

J: TRBJ2-3
size: few
D: TRBD2
V: TRBV20-1
CDR3: CSAKREASTDTQYF
DNA: TGCAGTGCGAAGCGGGAGGCCAGCACAGATACGCAGTATTTT

J: TRBJ1-5
size: few
D: .
V: TRBV20-1
CDR3: CSALKSARANQPQHF
DNA: TGCAGTGCTCTAAAAAGTGCGAGGGCCAATCAGCCCCAGCATTTT

J: TRBJ2-7
size: few
D: TRBD1
V: TRBV20-1
CDR3: CSASKQGAGEQYF
DNA: TGCAGTGCTAGTAAACAGGGGGCCGGAGAGCAGTACTTC

J: TRBJ2-7
size: .
D: .
V: TRBV5-1
CDR3: CASSPGWTSANYEQYF
DNA: TGCGCCAGCAGCCCGGGGTGGACATCCGCTAACTACGAGCAGTACTTC

J: TRBJ2-5
size: .
D: TRBD1
V: TRBV4-1
CDR3: CASSRDSSGETQYF
DNA: TGCGCCAGCAGCCGGGACAGCTCTGGAGAGACCCAGTACTTC

J: TRBJ1-5
size: .
D: .
V: TRBV28
CDR3: CASTHQPQHF
DNA: TGTGCCAGCACGCATCAGCCCCAGCATTTT

J: TRBJ2-7
size: few
D: .
V: TRBV7-2
CDR3: CASSIKWGFPYEQYF
DNA: TGTGCCAGCAGCATCAAATGGGGATTCCCCTACGAGCAGTACTTC

J: TRBJ2-5
size: .
D: .
V: TRBV20-1
CDR3: CSARVGVGTQYF
DNA: TGCAGTGCTAGAGTCGGGGTGGGGACCCAGTACTTC

J: TRBJ1-1
size: few
D: .
V: TRBV20-1
CDR3: CSAQQGYGWTEAFF
DNA: TGCAGTGCACAGCAGGGCTATGGGTGGACTGAAGCTTTCTTT

J: TRBJ2-7
size: few
D: .
V: TRBV12-3/TRBV12-4
CDR3: CASSYSLGDEQYF
DNA: TGTGCCAGCAGTTACAGCCTCGGGGACGAGCAGTACTTC

J: TRBJ2-1
size: .
D: .
V: TRBV20-1
CDR3: CSASRTRGNEQFF
DNA: TGCAGTGCTTCAAGGACCCGAGGTAATGAGCAGTTCTTC

J: TRBJ1-2
size: few
D: TRBD1
V: TRBV29-1
CDR3: CSVQGHGQGVYGYTF
DNA: TGCAGCGTCCAAGGCCACGGACAGGGGGTCTATGGCTACACCTTC

J: TRBJ2-2
size: few
D: .
V: TRBV18
CDR3: CAGARTDTGELFF
DNA: TGTGCAGGTGCCCGAACCGACACCGGGGAGCTGTTTTTT

J: TRBJ2-1
size: .
D: .
V: TRBV20-1
CDR3: CSARAGLTLYNEQFF
DNA: TGCAGTGCTAGGGCGGGATTAACCCTTTACAATGAGCAGTTCTTC

J: TRBJ2-1
size: few
D: .
V: TRBV11-3
CDR3: CASSHSWDGEQFF
DNA: TGTGCCAGCAGCCACTCCTGGGATGGCGAGCAGTTCTTC

J: TRBJ1-1
size: .
D: .
V: TRBV20-1
CDR3: CSAGYTEAFF
DNA: TGCAGTGCTGGGTACACTGAAGCTTTCTTT

J: TRBJ1-1
size: few
D: TRBD1
V: TRBV5-1
CDR3: CASSGEGQADTEAFF
DNA: TGCGCCAGCAGCGGGGAAGGACAGGCCGACACTGAAGCTTTCTTT

J: TRBJ2-1
size: few
D: .
V: TRBV19
CDR3: CASSISAGNNEQFF
DNA: TGTGCCAGTAGTATTTCGGCGGGCAACAATGAGCAGTTCTTC

J: TRBJ1-4
size: few
D: TRBD1
V: TRBV7-2
CDR3: CASSYRQGNEKLFF
DNA: TGTGCCAGCAGCTACCGACAGGGGAATGAAAAACTGTTTTTT

J: TRBJ2-1
size: .
D: .
V: TRBV24-1
CDR3: CATSGHRSSYNEQFF
DNA: TGTGCCACCAGTGGACACCGAAGCTCCTACAATGAGCAGTTCTTC

J: TRBJ1-1
size: .
D: .
V: TRBV7-9
CDR3: CASSLRSENTEAFF
DNA: TGTGCCAGCAGCTTAAGGTCAGAGAACACTGAAGCTTTCTTT

J: TRBJ2-7
size: .
D: .
V: TRBV7-9
CDR3: CASDEQYF
DNA: TGTGCCAGCGACGAGCAGTACTTC

J: TRBJ2-2
size: .
D: .
V: TRBV4-1
CDR3: CASSQDREGGELFF
DNA: TGCGCCAGCAGCCAAGATAGGGAAGGCGGGGAGCTGTTTTTT

J: TRBJ1-5
size: few
D: .
V: TRBV7-8
CDR3: CASSSLGGFGNQPQHF
DNA: TGTGCCAGCAGCTCCCTTGGGGGTTTCGGCAATCAGCCCCAGCATTTT

J: TRBJ2-1
size: many
D: TRBD2
V: TRBV20-1
CDR3: CSAASTSGSRNEQFF
DNA: TGCAGTGCTGCCTCGACTAGCGGGAGTAGGAATGAGCAGTTCTTC

J: TRBJ2-7
size: few
D: TRBD1
V: TRBV6-2/TRBV6-3
CDR3: CASSKDRQREYEQYF
DNA: TGTGCCAGCAGTAAGGACAGGCAGAGGGAGTACGAGCAGTACTTC